The 7 T cell receptor beta chains below all came from one sample that was sequenced in a study of T cells after yellow fever vaccination. TCRdb itself ran the 5' RACE reads through MiXCR, one entry per CDR3 protein. The sample includes over 200,000 distinct CDR3 sequences, 6.7% of them seen just once. The sequences come from CD4+ T cells sorted from PBMCs, collected on the day of the yellow fever booster vaccination. Receptors originate from a man younger than 40 who received the YFV17D yellow fever vaccine.

There are a few counts of this clonotype. The genes are TRBV5-1 and TRBJ2-3; possibly TRBD1 for D (6 bases). Trimming left V 4 bases short and J 2 bases short, with 11 bases between. The CDR3 totals 14 residues. The V gene's germline CDR1 is SGHRS and CDR2 YFSETQ. The CDR3 sequence: CASSPGQNTDTQYF. The CDR3 DNA follows: TGCGCCAGCAGCCCTGGACAGAACACAGATACGCAGTATTTT.

This clonotype was seen at least ten times. This chain connects TRBV20-1 to TRBJ1-5; no firm D call. This CDR3 spans 13 amino acids. The germline gives CDR1 DFQATT, CDR2 SNEGSKA (reference sequence). V was trimmed by 4 bases and J by 3 bases, leaving 10 bases between them. The CDR3 here is CSAIGKPNQPQHF. CDR3 coding DNA: TGCAGTGCTATAGGAAAGCCCAATCAGCCCCAGCATTTT.

This clonotype was seen at least ten times. V and J are TRBV29-1 and TRBJ2-3, with 10 bases that match TRBD2. V shed 4 bases, J shed 5 bases, and the junction held 12 bases outside the gene matches. Germline CDR1 and CDR2: SQVTM and ANQGSEA. The CDR3 has 16 amino acids. DNA of the CDR3: TGCAGCGTTGGCCGAGGGGCTAGCGGGAGAGGAGATACGCAGTATTTT. It codes for CSVGRGASGRGDTQYF.

This rearrangement joins TRBV30 to TRBJ2-3; D uncertain. The V gene's germline CDR1 is GTSNPN and CDR2 SVGIG (reference sequence). The CDR3 sequence is 16 residues long. Trimming took 4 bases from V and 0 from J, leaving 17 bases between them. The CDR3 sequence: CAWNNGRRTSTDTQYF. For the CDR3, the DNA is TGTGCCTGGAATAATGGCAGGAGAACTAGCACAGATACGCAGTATTTT.

This clonotype was seen at least ten times. The chain couples TRBV12-3 or TRBV12-4 to TRBJ2-5; the match to TRBD2 covers 9 bases. J was trimmed by 2 bases and V by 1 base; bases with no gene match: 5. There are 16 residues in the CDR3. The CDR3 sequence: CASSLGEAGGQETQYF. The CDR3 DNA reads as TGTGCCAGCAGTTTAGGCGAGGCGGGAGGGCAAGAGACCCAGTACTTC.

In this sample, this clonotype turned up many times. V and J are TRBV7-2 and TRBJ2-5; TRBD1 might be the D (6 bases). This CDR3 has 15 amino acids. Per germline, CDR1 SGHTA and CDR2 FQGNSA. Trimming shortened V by 4 bases and J by 0 bases, and 12 bases separated the two germline ends. CDR3 in DNA: TGTGCCAGCAGCTCCCCTCAGGGGTACCAAGAGACCCAGTACTTC. Its translation is CASSSPQGYQETQYF.

This chain uses TRBV9 with TRBJ2-3; D might be TRBD2 (5 bases). Germline CDR1 reads SGDLS; CDR2 reads YYNGEE. The CDR3 has 15 amino acids. V lost 0 bases to trimming and J lost 3 bases, with 11 bases between them. The CDR3 DNA sequence: TGTGCCAGCAGCGTAGGAGCGGCGTGGACAGATACGCAGTATTTT. Translation: CASSVGAAWTDTQYF.